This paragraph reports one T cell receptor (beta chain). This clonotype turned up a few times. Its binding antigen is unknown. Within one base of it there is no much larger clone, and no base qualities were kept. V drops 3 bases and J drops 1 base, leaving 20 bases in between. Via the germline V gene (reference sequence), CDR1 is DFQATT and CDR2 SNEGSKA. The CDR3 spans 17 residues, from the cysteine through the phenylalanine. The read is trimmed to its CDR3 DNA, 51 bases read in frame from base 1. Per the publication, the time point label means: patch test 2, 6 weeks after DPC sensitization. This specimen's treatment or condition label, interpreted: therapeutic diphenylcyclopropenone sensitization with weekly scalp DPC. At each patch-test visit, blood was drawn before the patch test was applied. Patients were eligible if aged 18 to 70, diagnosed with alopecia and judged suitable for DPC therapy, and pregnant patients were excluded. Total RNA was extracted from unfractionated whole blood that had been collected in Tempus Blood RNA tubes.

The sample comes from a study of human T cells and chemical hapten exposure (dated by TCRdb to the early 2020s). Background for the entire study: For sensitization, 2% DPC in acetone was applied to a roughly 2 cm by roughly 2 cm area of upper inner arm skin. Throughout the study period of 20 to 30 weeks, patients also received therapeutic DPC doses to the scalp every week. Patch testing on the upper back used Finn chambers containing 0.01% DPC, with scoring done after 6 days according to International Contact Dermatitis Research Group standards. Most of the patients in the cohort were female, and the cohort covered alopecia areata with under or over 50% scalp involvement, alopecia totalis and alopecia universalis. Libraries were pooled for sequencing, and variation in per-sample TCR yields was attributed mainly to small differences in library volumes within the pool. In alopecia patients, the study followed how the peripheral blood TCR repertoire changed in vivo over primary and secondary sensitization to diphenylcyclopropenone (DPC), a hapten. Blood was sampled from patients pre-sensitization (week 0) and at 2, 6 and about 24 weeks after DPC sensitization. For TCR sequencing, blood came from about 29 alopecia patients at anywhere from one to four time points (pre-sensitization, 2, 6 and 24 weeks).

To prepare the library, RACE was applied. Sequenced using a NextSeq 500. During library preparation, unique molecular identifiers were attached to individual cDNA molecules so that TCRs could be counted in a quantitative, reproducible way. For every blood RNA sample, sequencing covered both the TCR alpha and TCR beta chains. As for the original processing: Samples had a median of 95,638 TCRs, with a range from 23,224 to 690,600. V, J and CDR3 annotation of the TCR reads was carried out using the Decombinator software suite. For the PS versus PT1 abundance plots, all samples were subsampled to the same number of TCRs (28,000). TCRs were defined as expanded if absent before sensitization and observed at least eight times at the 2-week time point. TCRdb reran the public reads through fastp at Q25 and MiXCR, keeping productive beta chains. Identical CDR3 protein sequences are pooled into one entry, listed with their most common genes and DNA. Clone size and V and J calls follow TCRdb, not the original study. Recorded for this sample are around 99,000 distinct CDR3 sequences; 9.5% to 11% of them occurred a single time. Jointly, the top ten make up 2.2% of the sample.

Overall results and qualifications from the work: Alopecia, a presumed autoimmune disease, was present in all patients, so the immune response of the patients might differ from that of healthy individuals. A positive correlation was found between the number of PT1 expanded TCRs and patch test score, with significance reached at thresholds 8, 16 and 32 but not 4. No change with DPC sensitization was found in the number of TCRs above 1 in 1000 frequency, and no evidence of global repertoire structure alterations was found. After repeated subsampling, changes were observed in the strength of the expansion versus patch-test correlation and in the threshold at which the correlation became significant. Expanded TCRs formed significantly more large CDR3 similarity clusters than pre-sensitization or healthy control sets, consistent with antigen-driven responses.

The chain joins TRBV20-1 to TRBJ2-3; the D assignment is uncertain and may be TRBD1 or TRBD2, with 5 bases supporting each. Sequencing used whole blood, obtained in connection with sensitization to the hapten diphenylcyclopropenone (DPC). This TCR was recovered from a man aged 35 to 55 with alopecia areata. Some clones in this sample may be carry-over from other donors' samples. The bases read TGCAGTGCTAGTCACGGGGAGAGCGAAGGGGGCACAGATACGCAGTATTTT. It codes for CSASHGESEGGTDTQYF.